The table lists the clone carrying this T cell receptor (beta chain) with many counts. The antigen is not known. The junction departs from the called germline gene at one end, perhaps through a read error. The CDR3 spans 13 residues. CDR1 is DFQATT, CDR2 SNEGSKA, per germline (reference sequence). This specimen belongs to a study of identical twins. Study observations and caveats: Partly confounded zero-insertion analyses could result from invariant MAIT and iNKT cells.

TCRdb itself ran the 5' RACE reads through MiXCR, one entry per CDR3 protein. The sample contains a few hundred thousand distinct CDR3 sequences, less than 20% of which appear only once. The chain has TRBV20-1 and TRBJ2-4, with 7 bases aligning to TRBD2. Sequencing used naive T cells sorted from blood. The source is a man between 45 and 60 years old in good health. The CDR3 DNA reads TGCAGTTCTAGCGGATTAGCCAAAAACATTCAGTACTTC. It encodes CSSSGLAKNIQYF.